This paragraph reports one T cell receptor (beta chain). Its target is not known. The sample is drawn from a study of cytomegalovirus exposure and HLA in healthy donors. Whole-study results and caveats: Analysis was carried out at a later point, and it linked a missense DCLRE1C variant to TCR beta V- and J-gene trimming. Common viral pathogens seemed to be connected with several of the most significant clusters, according to a later analysis.

The PCR made use of 60 Vbeta and 13 Jbeta primers. In the source study's methods: A later analysis counted 70 million to 85 million unique TCR beta chains, about 10 million shared. TCRdb's table, derived via immunoSEQ multiplex PCR, lists solely in-frame clones and lacks some. The V and J calls and clone size come from that table; D and trimming were worked out from the DNA. The profile covers around 190,000 clones, with around nine tenths appearing a single time and 0.25% to 0.4% taken by the ten largest. This clonotype originated in a woman aged 25 to 39 in good health and CMV-seronegative. Sequencing was done on a sample of PBMCs.

The CDR3 protein is CASSPEGAGGYGYTF. CDR3 in DNA: TGCGCCAGCAGCCCAGAAGGGGCAGGGGGCTATGGCTACACCTTC. The genes are TRBV10-2 and TRBJ1-2, with 7 bases matching TRBD1. Germline CDR1 is WSHSY and CDR2 is SAAADI. CDR3 size: 15 residues. V shed 6 bases, J shed 4 bases, and the junction held 11 bases outside the gene matches.